Reported below is one T cell receptor (beta chain). The target antigen is unknown. This sample is drawn from a study of a mutant IDH1 vaccine in newly diagnosed glioma. The wider study: Following radiotherapy alone, or alongside temozolomide cycles, vaccination was started after an interval of 4-6 weeks. Beforehand, treatment had been radiotherapy, temozolomide, or both; the majority received both. General observations from the study: Changes in top peripheral clonotypes did not appear linked to pseudoprogression. Patients mounted vaccine-induced immune responses in 93.3% of cases.

Clones were read by immunoSEQ multiplex PCR, and TCRdb kept only the in-frame ones, dropping some. The sample has roughly 64,000 clones, roughly 68% seen once. Sample time point: week 35, safety follow-up. Each dose of the vaccine consisted of 300 ug of mutant IDH1 20-mer peptide, with topical imiquimod. In germline, CDR1 is SGHRS, CDR2 YFSETQ. Trimming cost V 6 bases and J 1 base, with 11 bases left between them. This CDR3 comprises 15 residues. The clonotype comes from a man aged 45-65 years with glioma. The chain employs TRBV5-1 and TRBJ2-6; D unclear. Sequencing used PBMCs, obtained from a glioma patient whose treatment included an IDH1 peptide vaccine. The DNA of the CDR3 is TGCGCCAGCACCCTATTAGAATCTGGGGCCAACGTCCTGACTTTC. It codes for CASTLLESGANVLTF.